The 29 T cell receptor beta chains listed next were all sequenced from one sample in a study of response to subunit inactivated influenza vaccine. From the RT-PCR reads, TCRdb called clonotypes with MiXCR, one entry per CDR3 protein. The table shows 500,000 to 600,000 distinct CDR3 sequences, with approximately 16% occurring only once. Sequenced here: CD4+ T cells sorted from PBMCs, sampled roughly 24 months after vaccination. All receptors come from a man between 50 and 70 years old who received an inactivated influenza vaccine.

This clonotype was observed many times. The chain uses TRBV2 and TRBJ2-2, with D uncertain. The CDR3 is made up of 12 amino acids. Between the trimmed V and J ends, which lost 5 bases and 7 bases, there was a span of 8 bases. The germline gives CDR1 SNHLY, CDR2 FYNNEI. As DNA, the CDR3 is TGTGCCAGCAGTCCCCCTGGCGGGGAGCTGTTTTTT. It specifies CASSPPGGELFF.

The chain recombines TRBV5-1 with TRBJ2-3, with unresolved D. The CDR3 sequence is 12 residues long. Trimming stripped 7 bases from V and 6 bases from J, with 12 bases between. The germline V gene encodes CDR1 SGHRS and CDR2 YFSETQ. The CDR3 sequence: CASHTEFDTQYF. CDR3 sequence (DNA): TGCGCCAGCCATACCGAGTTTGATACGCAGTATTTT.

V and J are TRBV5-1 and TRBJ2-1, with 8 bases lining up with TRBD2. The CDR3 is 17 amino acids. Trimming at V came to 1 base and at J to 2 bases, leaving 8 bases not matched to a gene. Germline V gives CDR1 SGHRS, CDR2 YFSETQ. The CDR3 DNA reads TGCGCCAGCAGCTTGTGGGCCCAAGCGGGAGCCTACAATGAGCAGTTCTTC. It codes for CASSLWAQAGAYNEQFF.

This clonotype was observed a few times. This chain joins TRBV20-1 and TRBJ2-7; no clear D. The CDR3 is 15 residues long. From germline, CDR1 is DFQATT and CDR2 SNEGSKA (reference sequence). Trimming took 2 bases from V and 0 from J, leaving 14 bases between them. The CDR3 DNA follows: TGCAGTGCTAGAAGTCCCCGGGTTGGCTCCTACGAGCAGTACTTC. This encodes CSARSPRVGSYEQYF.

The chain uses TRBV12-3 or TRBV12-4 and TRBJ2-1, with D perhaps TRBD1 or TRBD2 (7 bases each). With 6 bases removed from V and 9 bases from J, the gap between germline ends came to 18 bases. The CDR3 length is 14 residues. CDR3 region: CASSPSGTVGEQFF. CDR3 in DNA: TGTGCCAGCAGCCCCAGCGGGACAGTGGGTGAGCAGTTCTTC.

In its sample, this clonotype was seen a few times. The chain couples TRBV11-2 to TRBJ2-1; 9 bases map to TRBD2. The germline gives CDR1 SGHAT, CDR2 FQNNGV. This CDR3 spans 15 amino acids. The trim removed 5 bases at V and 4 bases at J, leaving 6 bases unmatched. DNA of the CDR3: TGTGCCAGCAGCCAGGGGGGACTAGCTTACAATGAGCAGTTCTTC. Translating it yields CASSQGGLAYNEQFF.

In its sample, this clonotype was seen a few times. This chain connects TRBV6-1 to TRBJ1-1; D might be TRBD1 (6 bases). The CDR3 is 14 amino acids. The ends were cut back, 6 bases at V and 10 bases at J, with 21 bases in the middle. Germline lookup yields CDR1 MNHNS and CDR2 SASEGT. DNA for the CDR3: TGTGCCAGCAGAAGAGGGGGAGGCCAAGCGAGAGCTTTCTTT. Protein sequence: CASRRGGGQARAFF.

This CDR3 is CASSQDFWDTQYF. CDR3 in DNA: TGCGCCAGCAGCCAAGATTTTTGGGATACGCAGTATTTT. The chain recombines TRBV4-1 with TRBJ2-3; D is undetermined. Germline-derived CDR1 and CDR2 are MGHRA and YSYEKL. The length of the CDR3 is 13 residues. With 0 bases removed from V and 6 bases from J, the gap between germline ends came to 7 bases.

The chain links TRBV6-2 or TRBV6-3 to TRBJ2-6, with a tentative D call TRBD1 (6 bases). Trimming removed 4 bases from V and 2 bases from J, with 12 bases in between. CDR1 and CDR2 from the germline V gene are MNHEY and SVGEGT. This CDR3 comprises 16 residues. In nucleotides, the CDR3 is TGTGCCAGCAGTTTACATACAGGGACTGGGGCCAACGTCCTGACTTTC. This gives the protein CASSLHTGTGANVLTF.

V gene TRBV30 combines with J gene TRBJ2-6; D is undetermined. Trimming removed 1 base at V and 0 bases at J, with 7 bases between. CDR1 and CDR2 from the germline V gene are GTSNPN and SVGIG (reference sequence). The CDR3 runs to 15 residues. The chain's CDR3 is CAWSGGVSGANVLTF. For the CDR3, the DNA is TGTGCCTGGAGTGGGGGTGTCTCTGGGGCCAACGTCCTGACTTTC.

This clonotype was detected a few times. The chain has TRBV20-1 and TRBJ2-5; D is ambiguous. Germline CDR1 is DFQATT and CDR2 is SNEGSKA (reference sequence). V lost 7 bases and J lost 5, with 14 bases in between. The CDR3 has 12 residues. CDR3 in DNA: TGCAGTGTTAGTCCCGGCGTGGAGACCCAGTACTTC. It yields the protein CSVSPGVETQYF.

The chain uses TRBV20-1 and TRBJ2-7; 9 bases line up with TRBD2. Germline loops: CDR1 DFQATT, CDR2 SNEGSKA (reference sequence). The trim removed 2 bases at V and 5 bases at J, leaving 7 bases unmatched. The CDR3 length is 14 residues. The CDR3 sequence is CSARLTSGEHEQYF. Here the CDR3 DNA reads TGCAGTGCTAGACTGACTAGCGGAGAACACGAGCAGTACTTC.

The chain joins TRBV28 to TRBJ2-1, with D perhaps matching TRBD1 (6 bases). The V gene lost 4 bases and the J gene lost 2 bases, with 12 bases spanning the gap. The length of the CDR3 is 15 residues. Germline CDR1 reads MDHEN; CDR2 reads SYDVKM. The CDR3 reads CASSSNRVPYNEQFF. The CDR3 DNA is TGTGCCAGCAGTTCCAACAGGGTCCCCTACAATGAGCAGTTCTTC.

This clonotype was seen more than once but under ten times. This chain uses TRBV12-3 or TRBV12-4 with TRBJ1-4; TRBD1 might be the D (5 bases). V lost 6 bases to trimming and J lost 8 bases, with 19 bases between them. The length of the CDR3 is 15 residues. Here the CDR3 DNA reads TGTGCCAGCAGCCGAGTCGCCGGCCCAGGGGAAAAACTGTTTTTT. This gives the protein CASSRVAGPGEKLFF.

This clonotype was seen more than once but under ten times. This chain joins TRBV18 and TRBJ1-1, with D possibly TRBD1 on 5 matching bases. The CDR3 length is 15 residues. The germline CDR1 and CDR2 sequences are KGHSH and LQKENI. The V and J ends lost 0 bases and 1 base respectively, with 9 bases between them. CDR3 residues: CASSPPRGGNTEAFF. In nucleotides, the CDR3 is TGTGCCAGCTCACCACCGAGGGGCGGGAACACTGAAGCTTTCTTT.

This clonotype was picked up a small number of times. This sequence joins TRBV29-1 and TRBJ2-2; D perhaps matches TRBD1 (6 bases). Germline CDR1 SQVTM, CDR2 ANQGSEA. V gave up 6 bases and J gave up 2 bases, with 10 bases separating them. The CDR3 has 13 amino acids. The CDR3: CSVRDTNTGELFF. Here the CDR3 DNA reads TGCAGCGTCCGGGACACTAACACCGGGGAGCTGTTTTTT.

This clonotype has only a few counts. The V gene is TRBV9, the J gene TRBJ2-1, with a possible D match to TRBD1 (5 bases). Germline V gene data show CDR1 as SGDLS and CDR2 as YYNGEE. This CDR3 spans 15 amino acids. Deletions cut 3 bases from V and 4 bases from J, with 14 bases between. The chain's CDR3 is CASSEDSGLYNEQFF. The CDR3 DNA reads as TGTGCCAGCAGCGAAGACAGTGGATTATACAATGAGCAGTTCTTC.

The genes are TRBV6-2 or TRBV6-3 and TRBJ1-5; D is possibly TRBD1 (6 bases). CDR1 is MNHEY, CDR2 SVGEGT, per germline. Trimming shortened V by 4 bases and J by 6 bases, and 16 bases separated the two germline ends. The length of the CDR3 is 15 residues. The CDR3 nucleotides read TGTGCCAGCAGTTCTCGACAGGCCTGGGTTCAGCCCCAGCATTTT. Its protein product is CASSSRQAWVQPQHF.

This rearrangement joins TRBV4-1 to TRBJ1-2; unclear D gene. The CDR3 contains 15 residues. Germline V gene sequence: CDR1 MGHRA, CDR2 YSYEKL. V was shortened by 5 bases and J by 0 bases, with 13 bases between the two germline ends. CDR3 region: CASSWTDAANYGYTF. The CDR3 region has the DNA TGCGCCAGCAGCTGGACGGACGCAGCTAACTATGGCTACACCTTC.

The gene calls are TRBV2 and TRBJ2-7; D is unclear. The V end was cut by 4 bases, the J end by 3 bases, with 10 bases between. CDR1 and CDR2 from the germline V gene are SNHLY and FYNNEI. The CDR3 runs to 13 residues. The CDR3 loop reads CASSAQDGYEQYF. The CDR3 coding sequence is TGTGCCAGCAGTGCCCAGGACGGCTACGAGCAGTACTTC. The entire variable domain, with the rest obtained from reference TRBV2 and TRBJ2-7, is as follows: EPEVTQTPSHQVTQMGQEVILRCVPISNHLYFYWYRQILGQKVEFLVSFYNNEISEKSEIFDDQFSVERPDGSNFTLKIRSTKLEDSAMYFCASSAQDGYEQYFGPGTRLTVT.

CDR3 in DNA: TGCAGTGCTAGGCGGATCTCTGGGGCCAACGTCCTGACTTTC. It translates to CSARRISGANVLTF. The chain links TRBV20-1 to TRBJ2-6; D is ambiguous. This CDR3 spans 14 amino acids. V lost 3 bases, J lost 0 bases, and 6 bases lay in between. Germline CDR1 is DFQATT and CDR2 is SNEGSKA (reference sequence).

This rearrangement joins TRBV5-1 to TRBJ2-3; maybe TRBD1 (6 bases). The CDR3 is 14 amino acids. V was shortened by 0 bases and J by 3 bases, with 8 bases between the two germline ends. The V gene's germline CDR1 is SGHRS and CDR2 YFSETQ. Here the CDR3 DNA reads TGCGCCAGCAGCTTGGCTACAGGGACAGATACGCAGTATTTT. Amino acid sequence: CASSLATGTDTQYF.

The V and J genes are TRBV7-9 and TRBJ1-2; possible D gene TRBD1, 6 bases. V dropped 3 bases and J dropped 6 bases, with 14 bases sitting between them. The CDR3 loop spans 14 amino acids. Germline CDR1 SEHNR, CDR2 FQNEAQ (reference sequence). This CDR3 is CASSFRASGDGYTF. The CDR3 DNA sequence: TGTGCCAGCAGCTTCCGGGCCTCAGGGGATGGCTACACCTTC.

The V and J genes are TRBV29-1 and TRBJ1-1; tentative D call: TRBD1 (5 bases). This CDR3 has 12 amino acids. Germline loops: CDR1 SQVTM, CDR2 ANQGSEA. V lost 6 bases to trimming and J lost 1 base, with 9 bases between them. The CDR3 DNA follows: TGCAGCGTCGCCGGGGCGAACACTGAAGCTTTCTTT. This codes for CSVAGANTEAFF.

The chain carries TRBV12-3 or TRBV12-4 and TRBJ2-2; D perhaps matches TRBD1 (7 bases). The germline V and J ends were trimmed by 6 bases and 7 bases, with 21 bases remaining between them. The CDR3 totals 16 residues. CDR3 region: CASSRDQGGAVGELFF. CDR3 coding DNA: TGTGCCAGCAGCAGAGATCAGGGGGGCGCGGTCGGGGAGCTGTTTTTT.

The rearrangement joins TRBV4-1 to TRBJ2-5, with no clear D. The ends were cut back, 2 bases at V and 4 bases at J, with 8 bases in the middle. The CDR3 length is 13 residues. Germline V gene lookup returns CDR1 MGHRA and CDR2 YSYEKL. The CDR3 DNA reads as TGCGCCAGCAGCCAAACCCGTGCAGAGACCCAGTACTTC. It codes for CASSQTRAETQYF.

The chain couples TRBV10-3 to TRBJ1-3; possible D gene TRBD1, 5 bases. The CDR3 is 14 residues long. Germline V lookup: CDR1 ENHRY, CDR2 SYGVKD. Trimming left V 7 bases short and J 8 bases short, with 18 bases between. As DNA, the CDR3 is TGTGCCATCAAACCGCCGGGACTTTTCGACACCATATATTTT. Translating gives CAIKPPGLFDTIYF.

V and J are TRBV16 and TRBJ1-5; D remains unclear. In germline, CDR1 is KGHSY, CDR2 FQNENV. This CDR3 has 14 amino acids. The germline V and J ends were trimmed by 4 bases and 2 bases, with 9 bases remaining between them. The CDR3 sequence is CASSPGPRNQPQHF. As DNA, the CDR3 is TGTGCCAGCAGCCCCGGACCCCGCAATCAGCCCCAGCATTTT. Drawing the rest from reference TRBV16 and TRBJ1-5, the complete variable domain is GEEVAQTPKHLVRGEGQKAKLYCAPIKGHSYVFWYQQVLKNEFKFLISFQNENVFDETGMPKERFSAKCLPNSPCSLEIQATKLEDSAVYFCASSPGPRNQPQHFGDGTRLSIL.

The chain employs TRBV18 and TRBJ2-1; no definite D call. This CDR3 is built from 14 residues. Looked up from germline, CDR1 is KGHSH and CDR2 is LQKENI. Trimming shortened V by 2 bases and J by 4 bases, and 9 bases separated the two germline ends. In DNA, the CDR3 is TGTGCCAGCTCACCAGCTAACGGGTACAATGAGCAGTTCTTC. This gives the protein CASSPANGYNEQFF.